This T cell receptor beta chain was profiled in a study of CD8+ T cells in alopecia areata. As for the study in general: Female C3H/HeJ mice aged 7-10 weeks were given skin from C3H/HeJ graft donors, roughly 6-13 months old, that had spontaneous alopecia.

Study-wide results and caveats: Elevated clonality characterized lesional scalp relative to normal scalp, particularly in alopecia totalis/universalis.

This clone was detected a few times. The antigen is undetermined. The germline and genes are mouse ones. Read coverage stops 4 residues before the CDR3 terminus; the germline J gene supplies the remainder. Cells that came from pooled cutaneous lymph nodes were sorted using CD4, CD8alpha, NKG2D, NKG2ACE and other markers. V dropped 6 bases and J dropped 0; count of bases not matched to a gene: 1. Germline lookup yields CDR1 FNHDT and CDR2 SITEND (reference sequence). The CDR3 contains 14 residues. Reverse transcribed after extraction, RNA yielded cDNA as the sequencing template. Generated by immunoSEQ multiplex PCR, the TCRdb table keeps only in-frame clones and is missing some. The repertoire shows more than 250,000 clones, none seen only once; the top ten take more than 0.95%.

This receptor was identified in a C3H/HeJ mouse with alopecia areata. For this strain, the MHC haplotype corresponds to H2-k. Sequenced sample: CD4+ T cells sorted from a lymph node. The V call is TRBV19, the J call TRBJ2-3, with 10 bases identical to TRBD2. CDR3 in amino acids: CASMTGGSAETLYF. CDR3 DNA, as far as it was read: TGTGCCAGCATGACTGGGGGGAGTGCAGAA.